The 2 T cell receptor beta chains below were found in one sample sequenced in a study of blood T cell repertoires in COVID-19. Repertoires were generated with immunoSEQ multiplex PCR, while TCRdb's copy carries only in-frame clones and drops some. The sample has about 110,000 clones; 82% are singletons. Material for sequencing was peripheral blood. Every receptor here comes from a woman in her sixties with acute or convalescent COVID-19.

V gene TRBV18 combines with J gene TRBJ2-1; 7 nucleotides match TRBD1. With 2 bases clipped from V and 3 bases from J, the junction kept 4 bases outside the gene matches. There are 15 residues in the CDR3. The germline CDR1 and CDR2 sequences are KGHSH and LQKENI. In DNA form, the CDR3 reads TGTGCCAGCTCACCATTGACAGGGTACTACAATGAGCAGTTCTTC. Its protein is CASSPLTGYYNEQFF.

The V and J genes are TRBV30 and TRBJ1-1; D not resolved. Germline V gene sequence: CDR1 GTSNPN, CDR2 SVGIG (reference sequence). The CDR3 sequence is 12 residues long. With 4 bases removed from V and 3 bases from J, the gap between germline ends came to 9 bases. The chain's CDR3 is CAWTVYHTEAFF. CDR3 in DNA: TGTGCCTGGACTGTCTACCACACTGAAGCTTTCTTT.